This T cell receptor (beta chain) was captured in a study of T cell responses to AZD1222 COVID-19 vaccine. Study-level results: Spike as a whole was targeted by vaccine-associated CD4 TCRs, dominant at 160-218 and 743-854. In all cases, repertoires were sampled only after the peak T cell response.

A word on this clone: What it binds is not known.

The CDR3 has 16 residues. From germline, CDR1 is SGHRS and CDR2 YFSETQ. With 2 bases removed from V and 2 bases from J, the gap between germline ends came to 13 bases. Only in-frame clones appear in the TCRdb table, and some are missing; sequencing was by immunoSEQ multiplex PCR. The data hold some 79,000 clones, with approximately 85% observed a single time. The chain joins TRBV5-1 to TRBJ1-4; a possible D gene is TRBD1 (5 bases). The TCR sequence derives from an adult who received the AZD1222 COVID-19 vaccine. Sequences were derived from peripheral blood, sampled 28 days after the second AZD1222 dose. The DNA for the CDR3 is TGCGCCAGCAGCTTACAACCGCAGGGCACTAATGAAAAACTGTTTTTT. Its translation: CASSLQPQGTNEKLFF.